The 19 T cell receptor beta chains reported below all come from one sample, sequenced in a study of T cells in localized non-small cell lung cancer. Produced via immunoSEQ multiplex PCR; TCRdb's table is partial and in-frame only. The table lists around 78,000 clones, 70% to 90% of them singletons, with 8% to 10% in the top ten. The sample here was peripheral blood, taken before any cancer treatment. The source is a female donor older than 55 with stage I lung adenocarcinoma.

The chain is built from TRBV7-2 and TRBJ2-7; D perhaps matches TRBD2 (5 bases). Trimming took off 5 bases at V and 0 bases at J, with 14 bases between the two ends. Germline V gene data show CDR1 as SGHTA and CDR2 as FQGNSA. The CDR3 is made up of 15 amino acids. The CDR3 region is CASSPSGGPSYEQYF. CDR3 DNA sequence: TGTGCCAGCAGCCCGAGCGGTGGCCCCTCCTACGAGCAGTACTTC.

The J gene is TRBJ1-1, the V gene TRBV11-2; D is unclear. CDR3 length: 14 amino acids. V dropped 6 bases and J dropped 0 bases, with 11 bases sitting between them. The germline V gene has CDR1 SGHAT and CDR2 FQNNGV. The CDR3 nucleotides are TGTGCCAGCAGTTCTCAGTTCATGAACACTGAAGCTTTCTTT. Its translation is CASSSQFMNTEAFF. The complete variable domain, with remaining parts taken from reference TRBV11-2 and TRBJ1-1, reads EAGVAQSPRYKIIEKRQSVAFWCNPISGHATLYWYQQILGQGPKLLIQFQNNGVVDDSQLPKDRFSAERLKGVDSTLKIQPAKLEDSAVYLCASSSQFMNTEAFFGQGTRLTVV.

This clone was seen only a few times. The chain uses TRBV6-5 and TRBJ1-6; no definite D call. Trimming cost V 2 bases and J 6 bases, with 11 bases left between them. Germline CDR1 and CDR2: MNHEY and SVGAGI. CDR3 length equals 15 residues. The CDR3 sequence is CASSYIPDSNSPLHF. Written as DNA, the CDR3 is TGTGCCAGCAGTTACATCCCGGACTCTAATTCACCCCTCCACTTT.

This chain connects TRBV11-3 to TRBJ2-5; D is ambiguous. This CDR3 comprises 13 residues. Germline lookup yields CDR1 SGHNT and CDR2 YENEEA. V lost 5 bases to trimming and J lost 0 bases, with 7 bases between them. This CDR3 is CASSRADQETQYF. CDR3 DNA sequence: TGTGCCAGCAGCAGGGCGGACCAAGAGACCCAGTACTTC.

The table lists this clone with a few counts. The V call is TRBV7-9, the J call TRBJ1-2; 7 nucleotides line up with TRBD1. The length of the CDR3 is 14 residues. Losses at the gene ends were 6 bases for V and 2 bases for J; bases not matched to a gene: 6. From germline, CDR1 is SEHNR and CDR2 FQNEAQ (reference sequence). CDR3 nucleotides: TGTGCCAGCAGTCCCTCGGGACAGAACTATGGCTACACCTTC. Translated: CASSPSGQNYGYTF.

V usage is TRBV28 and J usage is TRBJ1-1; 8 nucleotides match TRBD1. J gave up 11 bases and V 7 bases, and 9 bases lay outside the gene matches. The CDR3 totals 12 residues. Per germline, CDR1 MDHEN and CDR2 SYDVKM. The CDR3 nucleotides read TGTGCCAGCACGACAGGGGCCCTTTGGGCTTTCTTT. Translating gives CASTTGALWAFF.

The chain recombines TRBV30 with TRBJ2-7; TRBD2 matches at 8 bases. Germline CDR1 reads GTSNPN; CDR2 reads SVGIG (reference sequence). After removal of 2 bases from V and 0 bases from J, the junction contained 6 bases not matched to a gene. The CDR3 length is 15 residues. CDR3 DNA: TGTGCCTGGAGTTGGGCCGGGACTAGCTCCTACGAGCAGTACTTC. It yields the protein CAWSWAGTSSYEQYF.

V and J are TRBV5-1 and TRBJ1-1; a weak D match, TRBD1 (5 bases). This CDR3 comprises 14 residues. Looked up from germline, CDR1 is SGHRS and CDR2 is YFSETQ. Trimming took off 0 bases at V and 0 bases at J, with 6 bases between the two ends. The CDR3 sequence: CASSLAGMNTEAFF. CDR3 nucleotide sequence: TGCGCCAGCAGCTTGGCAGGGATGAACACTGAAGCTTTCTTT.

This clone is a singleton in its sample. The chain combines TRBV9 with TRBJ1-1; D gene uncertain. Germline CDR1 is SGDLS and CDR2 is YYNGEE. The CDR3 runs to 14 residues. V lost 0 bases to trimming and J lost 3 bases, with 9 bases between them. CDR3 coding DNA: TGTGCCAGCAGCGTAGGACCTTTGGACACTGAAGCTTTCTTT. It encodes CASSVGPLDTEAFF.

This clone was detected once. The chain couples TRBV7-9 to TRBJ2-5; D may be TRBD1 or TRBD2 (5 bases each). The CDR3 is 15 residues long. Germline CDR1 reads SEHNR; CDR2 reads FQNEAQ (reference sequence). With 3 bases removed from V and 4 bases from J, the gap between germline ends came to 15 bases. This chain's CDR3 is CASSLGQVGAETQYF. The CDR3, as DNA: TGTGCCAGCAGCTTGGGCCAGGTCGGGGCAGAGACCCAGTACTTC.

The rearrangement joins TRBV18 to TRBJ2-7; D perhaps matches TRBD1 (6 bases). Germline lookup yields CDR1 KGHSH and CDR2 LQKENI. V dropped 1 base and J dropped 3 bases, with 16 bases sitting between them. This CDR3 comprises 16 residues. CDR3 in DNA: TGTGCCAGCTCACCACTTGGGACAAGGGGAAACTACGAGCAGTACTTC. As protein: CASSPLGTRGNYEQYF.

This clone was counted once. J is TRBJ1-5 and V is TRBV2; 11 bases align to TRBD1. Germline CDR1 SNHLY, CDR2 FYNNEI. V shed 7 bases, J shed 7 bases, and the junction held 12 bases outside the gene matches. CDR3 length: 16 amino acids. The CDR3 DNA is TGTGCCAGCACTAGAGGACAGGGGGCTTTTCGACAGCCCCAGCATTTT. Encoded protein: CASTRGQGAFRQPQHF.

The rearrangement uses TRBV5-1 and TRBJ2-3, with 9 bases identical to TRBD2. There are 16 residues in the CDR3. Looked up from germline, CDR1 is SGHRS and CDR2 is YFSETQ. V trimming: 0 bases; J trimming: 4 bases; junction bases outside the gene matches: 6. In nucleotides, the CDR3 is TGCGCCAGCAGCTTGGCAGGGCGGGGGGGCCCAGATACGCAGTATTTT. This gives the protein CASSLAGRGGPDTQYF.

The chain recombines TRBV2 with TRBJ2-7; 8 bases line up with TRBD1. V dropped 5 bases and J dropped 6; count of bases not matched to a gene: 9. The CDR3 length is 14 residues. Per the germline V gene, CDR1 is SNHLY and CDR2 is FYNNEI. CDR3 in amino acids: CASSPRTGTSEQYF. In DNA, the CDR3 is TGTGCCAGCAGTCCCAGGACAGGGACAAGCGAGCAGTACTTC.

The chain recombines TRBV13 with TRBJ2-5; TRBD2 matches 11 bases. From germline, CDR1 is PRHDT and CDR2 FYEKMQ (reference sequence). The J segment lost 2 bases and the V segment lost 5 bases, leaving 7 bases of the junction unmatched. The CDR3 has 16 residues. The CDR3 here is CASSASSGGIQETQYF. CDR3 in DNA: TGTGCCAGCAGCGCCTCTAGCGGGGGGATTCAAGAGACCCAGTACTTC.

J is TRBJ1-1 and V is TRBV6-5, with D uncertain. Between the trimmed V and J ends, which lost 0 bases and 3 bases, there was a span of 14 bases. This CDR3 comprises 16 residues. Germline V gene lookup returns CDR1 MNHEY and CDR2 SVGAGI. The CDR3 DNA sequence: TGTGCCAGCAGTTACTCTGTCCTTGGGCGGGACACTGAAGCTTTCTTT. Its protein product is CASSYSVLGRDTEAFF.

The chain uses TRBV10-2 and TRBJ1-5, with a weak D call TRBD1 (5 bases). The germline V and J ends were trimmed by 6 bases and 2 bases, with 5 bases remaining between them. From germline, CDR1 is WSHSY and CDR2 SAAADI. The CDR3 runs to 12 residues. The CDR3 nucleotides are TGCGCCAGCAGAGGGGGCAATCAGCCCCAGCATTTT. This sequence encodes CASRGGNQPQHF.

J is TRBJ2-5 and V is TRBV19, with no clear D. The CDR3 covers 11 residues. The V gene's germline CDR1 is LNHDA and CDR2 SQIVND (reference sequence). Trimming took 5 bases from V and 4 from J, leaving 5 bases between them. The CDR3 loop reads CASSFRETQYF. The CDR3 DNA sequence: TGTGCCAGTAGTTTCCGAGAGACCCAGTACTTC.

This chain links TRBV7-2 with TRBJ1-2, with a weak D call TRBD1 (6 bases). The CDR3 is 14 amino acids. CDR1 is SGHTA, CDR2 FQGNSA, per germline. V dropped 4 bases and J dropped 7 bases, with 16 bases sitting between them. CDR3 nucleotides: TGTGCCAGCAGCTCGCAGGGGCCCGCCAGTGGCTACACCTTC. Its protein product is CASSSQGPASGYTF.